These 20 T cell receptor beta chains originate from one sample sequenced in a study of cytomegalovirus exposure and HLA in healthy donors. The PCR employed 60 Vbeta primers together with 13 Jbeta primers. The table came from immunoSEQ multiplex PCR; TCRdb's copy has only in-frame clones and leaves some out. The sample records more than 200,000 clones, just under 70% being singletons. The sequenced sample was PBMCs. These receptors all stem from a man aged 40-55 years in good health and CMV-seropositive.

The chain carries TRBV6-5 and TRBJ2-3; TRBD2 matches 10 bases. The CDR3 extends over 15 amino acids. The V gene's germline CDR1 is MNHEY and CDR2 SVGAGI. Trimming cost V 4 bases and J 6 bases; bases outside gene matches: 7. CDR3 coding DNA: TGTGCCAGCAGTTTTTCTAGCGGGGGCGCGGATACGCAGTATTTT. Amino acids: CASSFSSGGADTQYF.

This sequence joins TRBV5-1 and TRBJ2-1; 10 positions agree with TRBD2. CDR1 SGHRS and CDR2 YFSETQ come from the germline V gene. There are 16 residues in the CDR3. V lost 0 bases and J lost 2; bases outside the gene matches: 2. CDR3 residues: CASSLEAGGTYNEQFF. The CDR3 nucleotides are TGCGCCAGCAGCTTGGAAGCGGGGGGGACCTACAATGAGCAGTTCTTC.

This clone was found many times. V gene TRBV4-1 combines with J gene TRBJ2-1; no clear D gene. The CDR3 is made up of 16 amino acids. CDR1 and CDR2 from the germline V gene are MGHRA and YSYEKL. V was clipped by 4 bases and J by 4 bases, with 17 bases between them. CDR3 protein: CASSPHALGSYNEQFF. The CDR3, as DNA: TGCGCCAGCAGCCCACATGCCCTAGGCTCTTACAATGAGCAGTTCTTC.

The CDR3 DNA reads TGCGCCAGCAGCCTAGTTCCGGAAGAGCAGTACTTC. Translated: CASSLVPEEQYF. The V and J genes are TRBV5-1 and TRBJ2-5; D unresolved. The CDR3 has 12 amino acids. The germline CDR1 and CDR2 sequences are SGHRS and YFSETQ. V lost 4 bases and J 11 bases, leaving 15 bases between the germline ends.

This chain uses TRBV29-1 with TRBJ2-7, with 8 positions matching TRBD1. Germline V gene sequence: CDR1 SQVTM, CDR2 ANQGSEA. The V gene end was trimmed by 4 bases and the J gene end by 5 bases; junction bases not matched to a gene: 16. The CDR3 sequence is 16 residues long. The CDR3 sequence: CSVVFLGRQGADEQYF. The CDR3, as DNA: TGCAGCGTTGTATTCTTGGGGCGGCAGGGGGCCGACGAGCAGTACTTC.

This clone was counted a single time. This chain joins TRBV4-1 and TRBJ1-1; a possible D gene is TRBD1 (6 bases). V lost 3 bases and J lost 5, with 28 bases in between. The CDR3 spans 19 residues. CDR1 is MGHRA and CDR2 is YSYEKL in the germline V gene. CDR3 loop: CASSQYRTGTGFTGTEAFF. DNA for the CDR3: TGCGCCAGCAGCCAGTATCGAACAGGGACCGGGTTTACAGGTACTGAAGCTTTCTTT.

This sequence joins TRBV7-7 and TRBJ2-3; 11 bases map to TRBD2. This CDR3 region has 14 residues. The junction had 12 bases not matched to a gene; V was cut back by 5 bases and J by 14 bases. CDR1 SSHAT and CDR2 FNYEAQ come from the germline V gene (reference sequence). CDR3 in amino acids: CASSPLTSGASLYF. The CDR3, as DNA: TGTGCCAGCAGCCCTCTGACTAGCGGGGCTTCCCTGTATTTT.

CDR3 in amino acids: CASSPLRGSVADTQYF. In nucleotides, the CDR3 is TGTGCCAGCAGCCCCCTCAGGGGCTCGGTAGCAGATACGCAGTATTTT. V and J are TRBV7-3 and TRBJ2-3, with a tentative D call TRBD1 (6 bases). Germline-derived CDR1 and CDR2 are SGHTA and FQGTGA. V was clipped by 5 bases and J by 4 bases, with 19 bases between them. The CDR3 length is 16 residues.

This clone was seen more than once but under ten times. The chain couples TRBV28 to TRBJ1-6; 9 positions agree with TRBD1. V shed 9 bases and J 8 bases; nucleotides not matched to a gene: 8. Germline V gene sequence: CDR1 MDHEN, CDR2 SYDVKM. The CDR3 totals 14 residues. The CDR3 region is CASLGTGFYSPLHF. CDR3 in DNA: TGTGCCAGTTTGGGGACAGGGTTCTATTCACCCCTCCACTTT.

V is TRBV7-9 and J is TRBJ1-1; a weak D match, TRBD1 (5 bases). The CDR3 extends over 15 amino acids. Per germline, CDR1 SEHNR and CDR2 FQNEAQ (reference sequence). V was pared by 5 bases and J by 0 bases, with 13 bases between. CDR3 in amino acids: CASSHSSRVNTEAFF. The CDR3 DNA follows: TGTGCCAGCAGCCACTCGTCCAGGGTGAACACTGAAGCTTTCTTT.

The chain recombines TRBV11-3 with TRBJ1-5, with 7 bases that match TRBD1. Germline loops: CDR1 SGHNT, CDR2 YENEEA. V shed 3 bases, J shed 5 bases, and the junction held 4 bases outside the gene matches. The CDR3 is 14 amino acids. The CDR3 coding sequence is TGTGCCAGCAGCTTGAGACAGGGAGATCAGCCCCAGCATTTT. This codes for CASSLRQGDQPQHF.

The chain recombines TRBV2 with TRBJ1-4; 10 bases agree with TRBD1. Germline-derived CDR1 and CDR2 are SNHLY and FYNNEI. J gave up 8 bases and V 8 bases, and 20 bases lay outside the gene matches. The CDR3 runs to 18 residues. CDR3 coding DNA: TGTGCCAGCGGCGGGTTAAGGGTTGACAGGGGGCTTAGAGAAAAACTGTTTTTT. Translated, it gives CASGGLRVDRGLREKLFF.

The chain joins TRBV27 to TRBJ2-1; D gene uncertain. Trimming left V 7 bases short and J 1 base short, with 11 bases between. Germline loops: CDR1 MNHEY, CDR2 SMNVEV (reference sequence). The CDR3 sequence is 14 residues long. CDR3 in amino acids: CASKSPRSYNEQFF. The CDR3 DNA sequence: TGTGCCAGCAAATCCCCCCGGTCCTACAATGAGCAGTTCTTC.

This chain links TRBV14 with TRBJ1-6; possible D gene TRBD1, 5 bases. The CDR3 sequence is 14 residues long. The ends were cut back, 3 bases at V and 12 bases at J, with 15 bases in the middle. CDR1 is SGHDN and CDR2 is FVKESK in the germline V gene. The CDR3 nucleotides read TGTGCCAGCAGCCACGGGACTGGTGGTTTACCCCTCCACTTT. Residues: CASSHGTGGLPLHF.

The J gene is TRBJ2-3, the V gene TRBV10-3; D is perhaps TRBD2 (5 bases). The CDR3 runs 16 residues. From germline, CDR1 is ENHRY and CDR2 SYGVKD. Trimming removed 4 bases from V and 3 bases from J, with 17 bases in between. The CDR3 coding sequence is TGTGCCATCAGTGCCCCCTCTAGCTCACTGACAGATACGCAGTATTTT. Its translation: CAISAPSSSLTDTQYF.

This clone was counted a few times. The CDR3 loop reads CASSRPQGIGGRNEQFF. The CDR3 coding sequence is TGTGCCAGCAGCAGACCCCAGGGAATAGGGGGCAGGAATGAGCAGTTCTTC. V and J are TRBV11-1 and TRBJ2-1; 7 positions agree with TRBD1. The V segment lost 5 bases and the J segment 7 bases; nucleotides outside the gene matches: 17. Looked up from germline, CDR1 is SGHAT and CDR2 is FQDESV (reference sequence). CDR3 length: 17 amino acids.

J is TRBJ2-2 and V is TRBV11-2; 7 bases are a match to TRBD2. Losses at the gene ends were 4 bases for V and 6 bases for J; bases not matched to a gene: 2. The V gene's germline CDR1 is SGHAT and CDR2 FQNNGV. This CDR3 is 13 amino acids long. In nucleotides, the CDR3 is TGTGCCAGCAGCTGGGGGGGGGCCGGGGAGCTGTTTTTT. Translation gives CASSWGGAGELFF. The whole variable domain, filled in from reference TRBV11-2 and TRBJ2-2, reads EAGVAQSPRYKIIEKRQSVAFWCNPISGHATLYWYQQILGQGPKLLIQFQNNGVVDDSQLPKDRFSAERLKGVDSTLKIQPAKLEDSAVYLCASSWGGAGELFFGEGSRLTVL.

As DNA, the CDR3 is TGTGCCAGCTCACCACTGGCCGTGAACACTGAAGCTTTCTTT. Protein sequence: CASSPLAVNTEAFF. V usage is TRBV18 and J usage is TRBJ1-1; D is uncertain. Per germline, CDR1 KGHSH and CDR2 LQKENI. Trimming shortened V by 1 base and J by 0 bases, and 6 bases separated the two germline ends. The CDR3 covers 14 residues.

CDR3 region: CASSSGSGGATDTQYF. CDR3 sequence (DNA): TGCGCCAGCAGCTCAGGTAGCGGGGGGGCTACAGATACGCAGTATTTT. V usage is TRBV5-1 and J usage is TRBJ2-3, with 11 bases identical to TRBD2. Germline assignment: CDR1 SGHRS and CDR2 YFSETQ. The V segment lost 3 bases and the J segment 3 bases; nucleotides outside the gene matches: 6. This CDR3 has 16 residues.

CDR3 sequence (DNA): TGTGCCAGCAGTTACCGGCAGGGGTCAGATACGCAGTATTTT. Translated: CASSYRQGSDTQYF. This chain connects TRBV6-5 to TRBJ2-3; TRBD1 is a possible D gene (6 bases). The germline V gene has CDR1 MNHEY and CDR2 SVGAGI. CDR3 length equals 14 residues. V was trimmed by 2 bases and J by 4 bases, leaving 10 bases between them.